A single sample is the source of the 15 T cell receptor beta chains below, sequenced in a study of T cell repertoires in cytomegalovirus infection. TCRdb processed the reads anew with MiXCR; each CDR3 protein has one entry. Of around 530,000 distinct CDR3 sequences in the sample, more than 15% were seen once. The sample taken for sequencing was CD8+ T cells from PBMCs. The source is a human donor in good health (CMV status not recorded). Some clones in this sample may be carry-over from other donors' samples.

V is TRBV4-1 and J is TRBJ1-1; no clear D. Germline V lookup: CDR1 MGHRA, CDR2 YSYEKL. The V gene lost 0 bases and the J gene lost 1 base, with 6 bases spanning the gap. This CDR3 spans 14 amino acids. CDR3 sequence reads: CASSQEVANTEAFF. Here the CDR3 DNA reads TGCGCCAGCAGCCAAGAAGTGGCGAACACTGAAGCTTTCTTT.

The rearrangement joins TRBV25-1 to TRBJ2-5; tentative D call: TRBD1 (5 bases). Deletions cut 6 bases from V and 5 bases from J, with 10 bases between. Looked up from germline, CDR1 is MGHDK and CDR2 is SYGVNS. This CDR3 has 12 amino acids. CDR3 sequence reads: CASSRDTETQYF. Here the CDR3 DNA reads TGTGCCAGCAGCAGGGATACGGAGACCCAGTACTTC.

The sample holds many counts of this clonotype. The J gene is TRBJ2-5, the V gene TRBV10-3, with 10 bases identical to TRBD1. The CDR3 is made up of 19 amino acids. V dropped 0 bases and J dropped 2; count of bases not matched to a gene: 12. CDR1 and CDR2 (germline): ENHRY, SYGVKD. The DNA of the CDR3 is TGTGCCATCAGTGAGTCGGTAGGGGACAGGGGTTCTCGGCAAGAGACCCAGTACTTC. Residues: CAISESVGDRGSRQETQYF.

This chain uses TRBV28 with TRBJ2-1; 10 nucleotides line up with TRBD2. The CDR3 contains 16 residues. V lost 4 bases, J lost 9 bases, and 12 bases stayed unmatched. Looked up from germline, CDR1 is MDHEN and CDR2 is SYDVKM. CDR3 nucleotides: TGTGCCAGCAGTTCTCCCACTGAGCGGGAGGGCCCTGAGCAGTTCTTC. This encodes CASSSPTEREGPEQFF.

This sequence joins TRBV6-1 and TRBJ2-1; TRBD2 agrees at 11 bases. Unmatched junction bases numbered 4, after V lost 6 bases and J lost 3 bases. Per the germline V gene, CDR1 is MNHNS and CDR2 is SASEGT. The CDR3 has 15 residues. CDR3 nucleotides: TGTGCCAGCAGGCTTAGCGGGAGGGACTACAATGAGCAGTTCTTC. Its protein is CASRLSGRDYNEQFF.

This clonotype has a handful of counts. The chain has TRBV20-1 and TRBJ1-1; TRBD1 is a possible D gene (5 bases). Trimming took 3 bases from V and 4 from J, leaving 15 bases between them. Per the germline V gene, CDR1 is DFQATT and CDR2 is SNEGSKA (reference sequence). The CDR3 runs to 14 residues. The CDR3 region is CSASWAGSGTEAFF. In nucleotides, the CDR3 is TGCAGTGCTAGTTGGGCAGGGTCGGGCACTGAAGCTTTCTTT.

There are many counts of this clonotype. This rearrangement joins TRBV20-1 to TRBJ2-3; a possible D gene is TRBD2 (6 bases). CDR3 length: 11 residues. Between the trimmed V and J ends, which lost 6 bases and 5 bases, there was a span of 9 bases. The germline V gene encodes CDR1 DFQATT and CDR2 SNEGSKA (reference sequence). CDR3 in DNA: TGCAGTGCGCTCGGGGGAGATACGCAGTATTTT. Translation gives CSALGGDTQYF.

This clonotype was detected ten times or more. This sequence joins TRBV12-5 and TRBJ2-2, with D perhaps TRBD2 (5 bases). This CDR3 has 14 amino acids. V lost 8 bases and J lost 1, with 11 bases in between. From germline, CDR1 is LGHNT and CDR2 FRNRAP. CDR3 sequence: CASSRRENTGELFF. DNA of the CDR3: TGTGCTAGTTCGAGACGGGAGAACACCGGGGAGCTGTTTTTT.

This clonotype was observed many times. The V and J genes are TRBV7-9 and TRBJ2-1; TRBD2 aligns across 9 bases. The CDR3 sequence is 14 residues long. CDR1 is SEHNR, CDR2 FQNEAQ, per germline (reference sequence). The V and J ends lost 1 base and 9 bases, in that order; junction bases with no gene match: 4. DNA for the CDR3: TGTGCCAGCAGCTTAGTTGGGACTAGCTCTGAGCAGTTCTTC. This gives the protein CASSLVGTSSEQFF.

There are many counts of this clonotype. This chain uses TRBV19 with TRBJ2-3, with 7 bases aligning to TRBD2. J was trimmed by 2 bases and V by 4 bases; bases with no gene match: 12. The CDR3 runs 17 residues. Germline CDR1 and CDR2: LNHDA and SQIVND (reference sequence). DNA of the CDR3: TGTGCCAGTAGTACAGCCCGGAGGCGGGGGACCACAGATACGCAGTATTTT. This encodes CASSTARRRGTTDTQYF.

Many counts were recorded for this clonotype. CDR3 protein: CASSQHPRAEQYF. CDR3 nucleotide sequence: TGTGCCAGCAGCCAGCACCCTAGAGCCGAGCAGTACTTC. V is TRBV14 and J is TRBJ2-7; D remains ambiguous. CDR3 size: 13 residues. CDR1 is SGHDN and CDR2 is FVKESK in the germline V gene. The V end was cut by 3 bases, the J end by 6 bases, with 12 bases between.

Concerning this clonotype: It may be a read error: a sequence one base away is much more abundant. The conserved final phenylalanine or tryptophan is absent from the CDR3, which likely points to a read error. V gene TRBV28 combines with J gene TRBJ2-7; 7 nucleotides match TRBD2. The CDR3 runs 14 residues. Germline V gene lookup returns CDR1 MDHEN and CDR2 SYDVKM. With 2 bases clipped from V and 3 bases from J, the junction kept 4 bases outside the gene matches. In nucleotides, the CDR3 is TGTGCCAGCAGTTTAGCGGGAGAGAACTACGAGCAGTACTTA. It translates to CASSLAGENYEQYL.

This clonotype came up a few times. The rearrangement links TRBV14 to TRBJ2-7; 7 bases are shared with TRBD1. V shed 2 bases and J 2 bases; nucleotides not matched to a gene: 9. CDR3 length: 16 residues. The germline V gene has CDR1 SGHDN and CDR2 FVKESK. The CDR3 region is CASSQPIPGQTYEQYF. The CDR3 region has the DNA TGTGCCAGCAGCCAACCAATCCCGGGACAGACCTACGAGCAGTACTTC.

This clonotype has more than one count but fewer than ten. The V and J genes are TRBV6-1 and TRBJ2-2; D not resolved. The CDR3 has 12 residues. The germline V gene has CDR1 MNHNS and CDR2 SASEGT. V was shortened by 7 bases and J by 3 bases, with 6 bases between the two germline ends. CDR3 sequence: CASTADTGELFF. CDR3 coding DNA: TGTGCCAGCACTGCCGACACCGGGGAGCTGTTTTTT.

The rearrangement links TRBV28 to TRBJ1-1; D remains unclear. The CDR3 consists of 14 residues. The V gene lost 7 bases and the J gene lost 3 bases, with 15 bases spanning the gap. Germline V gene data show CDR1 as MDHEN and CDR2 as SYDVKM. CDR3 loop: CASIAVTGYTEAFF. CDR3 nucleotide sequence: TGTGCCAGCATCGCCGTTACGGGGTACACTGAAGCTTTCTTT.